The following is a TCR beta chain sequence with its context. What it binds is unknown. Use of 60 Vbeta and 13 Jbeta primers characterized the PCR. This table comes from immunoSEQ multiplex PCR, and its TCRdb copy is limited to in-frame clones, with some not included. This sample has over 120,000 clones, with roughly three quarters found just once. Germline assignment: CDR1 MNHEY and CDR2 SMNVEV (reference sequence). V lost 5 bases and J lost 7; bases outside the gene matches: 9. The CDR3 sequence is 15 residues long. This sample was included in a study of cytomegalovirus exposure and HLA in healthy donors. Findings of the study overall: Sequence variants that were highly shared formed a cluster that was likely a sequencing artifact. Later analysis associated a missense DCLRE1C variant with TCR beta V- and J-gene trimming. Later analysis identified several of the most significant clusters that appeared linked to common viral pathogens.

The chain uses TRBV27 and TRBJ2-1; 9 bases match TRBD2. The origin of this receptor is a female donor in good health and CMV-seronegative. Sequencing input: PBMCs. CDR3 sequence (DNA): TGTGCCAGCAGTGGTAGCGGGAGAGGGAGGAATGAGCAGTTCTTC. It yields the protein CASSGSGRGRNEQFF.